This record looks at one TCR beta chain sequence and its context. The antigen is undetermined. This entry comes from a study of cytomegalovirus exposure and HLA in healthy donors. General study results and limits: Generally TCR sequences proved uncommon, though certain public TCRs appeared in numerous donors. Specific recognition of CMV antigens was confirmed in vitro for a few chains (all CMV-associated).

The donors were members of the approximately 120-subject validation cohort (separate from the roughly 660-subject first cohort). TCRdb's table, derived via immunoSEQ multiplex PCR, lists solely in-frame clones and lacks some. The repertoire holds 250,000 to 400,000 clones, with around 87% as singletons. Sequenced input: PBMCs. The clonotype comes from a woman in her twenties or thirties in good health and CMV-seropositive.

CDR3: CASSLTGGYGEQYF. The CDR3 coding sequence is TGTGCCAGCAGCTTAACGGGAGGGTATGGCGAGCAGTACTTC. The chain employs TRBV7-3 and TRBJ2-7; TRBD2 aligns across 7 bases. CDR3 length: 14 residues. The germline CDR1 and CDR2 sequences are SGHTA and FQGTGA. Trimming took 0 bases from V and 6 from J; bases not matched to a gene: 5.